Listed here are 11 T cell receptor beta chains from one sample, sequenced in a study of vaccination and CD4 T cells after COVID-19. What these receptors recognize is not known. Cultured CD4+ T cell DNA underwent sequencing with the Oncomine TCR Beta short-read assay. TCRdb processed the PCR reads anew with MiXCR; each CDR3 protein has one entry. The top ten clones hold roughly a sixth of a sample with about 14,000 distinct CDR3 sequences, 20% to 25% of them seen once. Treatment defined: roughly nine-day PBMC culture with coronavirus spike peptide pools or control peptides (ViraFEST assay). Sequencing used CD4+ T cells from blood, cultured in vitro, obtained after SARS-CoV-2 vaccination. The receptors originated from a human donor who had recovered from COVID-19.

The rearrangement joins TRBV20-1 to TRBJ2-5, with TRBD2 matching over 7 bases. The V gene's germline CDR1 is DFQATT and CDR2 SNEGSKA (reference sequence). Trimming removed 6 bases from V and 4 bases from J; junction bases left unmatched: 8. The CDR3 extends over 13 amino acids. DNA for the CDR3: TGCAGTGCCCAGTGGCCGGGGGGAGAGACCCAGTACTTC. Amino acid sequence: CSAQWPGGETQYF.

This clonotype was counted a few times. V is TRBV6-1 and J is TRBJ2-5, with D perhaps being TRBD1 or TRBD2 (6 bases each). Deletions cut 6 bases from V and 1 base from J, with 18 bases between. The CDR3 covers 16 residues. Looked up from germline, CDR1 is MNHNS and CDR2 is SASEGT. The CDR3 is CASRHLEGGLQETQYF. DNA of the CDR3: TGTGCCAGCAGACACCTAGAGGGGGGACTCCAAGAGACCCAGTACTTC.

This clonotype was recorded once. V is TRBV4-2 and J is TRBJ2-1; TRBD2 aligns across 11 bases. The junction had 11 bases not matched to a gene; V was cut back by 4 bases and J by 3 bases. The germline CDR1 and CDR2 sequences are LGHNA and YNFKEQ. The CDR3 runs to 18 residues. CDR3 coding DNA: TGTGCCAGCAGCCGAGACCTATCGACTAGCGGGAACTACAATGAGCAGTTCTTC. Protein product: CASSRDLSTSGNYNEQFF.

The sample holds one count of this clonotype. The chain has TRBV12-3 or TRBV12-4 and TRBJ2-7, with D possibly being TRBD1 (6 bases). The V end was cut by 6 bases, the J end by 2 bases, with 17 bases between. This CDR3 is 15 amino acids long. The CDR3 loop is CASSLQTGAAYEQYF. The CDR3 DNA follows: TGTGCCAGCAGCCTTCAGACAGGTGCCGCCTACGAGCAGTACTTC.

In its sample, this clonotype ranks as medium-sized. The CDR3 sequence is CASSLGQGKGQPQHF. DNA for the CDR3: TGTGCCAGCAGCCTTGGACAGGGTAAAGGTCAGCCCCAGCATTTT. J is TRBJ1-5 and V is TRBV6-1, with TRBD1 identical over 8 bases. CDR1 and CDR2 from the germline V gene are MNHNS and SASEGT. Unmatched junction bases numbered 10, after V lost 6 bases and J lost 6 bases. The CDR3 has 15 residues.

This clonotype was found a few times. The germline gene is not matched at one end of the junction; a read error may be the cause. V usage is TRBV19 and J usage is TRBJ1-2; possibly TRBD1 for D (5 bases). CDR1 and CDR2 from the germline V gene are LNHDA and SQIVND (reference sequence). This CDR3 spans 9 amino acids. CDR3 protein: CASRGEAPF. CDR3 coding DNA: TGTGCCAGTAGGGGGGAGGCCCCCTTC.

The chain has TRBV20-1 and TRBJ2-5, with a tentative D call TRBD2 (6 bases). Germline lookup yields CDR1 DFQATT and CDR2 SNEGSKA (reference sequence). The CDR3 length is 15 residues. The CDR3 reads CSGGGQVGLRETQYF. The CDR3 nucleotides read TGCAGCGGGGGTGGTCAGGTTGGATTAAGAGAGACCCAGTACTTC.

The J gene is TRBJ2-7, the V gene TRBV20-1, with D perhaps matching TRBD1 (6 bases). Germline V gene data show CDR1 as DFQATT and CDR2 as SNEGSKA (reference sequence). V lost 0 bases, J lost 2 bases, and 26 bases lay in between. CDR3 length: 19 residues. CDR3 in DNA: TGCAGTGCTAGAGATCGTCGGACAGTCTTCCTTATAACCGCCTACGAGCAGTACTTC. It is translated as CSARDRRTVFLITAYEQYF.

The V call is TRBV2, the J call TRBJ1-1; TRBD1 is a possible D gene (6 bases). The V end lost 8 bases, the J end lost 4 bases, and 14 bases lay between the germline ends. Germline CDR1 reads SNHLY; CDR2 reads FYNNEI. CDR3 length: 13 residues. The CDR3 sequence: CASEGPRGTEAFF. For the CDR3, the DNA is TGTGCCAGCGAGGGCCCCAGGGGCACTGAAGCTTTCTTT.

The rearrangement uses TRBV24-1 and TRBJ2-1, with D maybe TRBD2 (6 bases). V was shortened by 7 bases and J by 0 bases, with 12 bases between the two germline ends. CDR3 length equals 15 residues. The germline V gene encodes CDR1 KGHDR and CDR2 SFDVKD. For the CDR3, the DNA is TGTGCCACCAGGCGGGGCGGTAGCTCCTACAATGAGCAGTTCTTC. Translation gives CATRRGGSSYNEQFF.

This clonotype occurred a few times. This chain connects TRBV20-1 to TRBJ1-2; D is perhaps TRBD1 (5 bases). The CDR3 spans 12 residues. The V end lost 3 bases, the J end lost 4 bases, and 9 bases lay between the germline ends. The germline CDR1 and CDR2 sequences are DFQATT and SNEGSKA (reference sequence). CDR3 sequence reads: CSASTGGYGYTF. The CDR3, as DNA: TGCAGTGCTAGCACGGGGGGCTATGGCTACACCTTC.